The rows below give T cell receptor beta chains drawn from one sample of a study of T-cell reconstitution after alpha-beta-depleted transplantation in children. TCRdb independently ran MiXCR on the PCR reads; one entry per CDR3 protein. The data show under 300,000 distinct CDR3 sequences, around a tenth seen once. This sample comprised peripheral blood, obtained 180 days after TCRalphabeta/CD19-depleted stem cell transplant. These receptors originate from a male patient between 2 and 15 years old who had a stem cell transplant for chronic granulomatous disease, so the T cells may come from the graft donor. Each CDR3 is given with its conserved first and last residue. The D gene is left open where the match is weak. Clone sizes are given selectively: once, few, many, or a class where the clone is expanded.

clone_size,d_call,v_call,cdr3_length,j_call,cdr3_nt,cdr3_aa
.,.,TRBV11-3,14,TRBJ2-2,TGTGCCAGCAGGATCGGGAGAAACACCGGGGAGCTGTTTTTT,CASRIGRNTGELFF
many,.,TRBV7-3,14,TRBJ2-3,TGTGCCAGCAGCCTTTACTCTAGCACAGATACGCAGTATTTT,CASSLYSSTDTQYF
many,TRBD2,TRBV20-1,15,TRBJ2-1,TGCAGTGCTCTCCAAACTAGCGGGAGCTACAATGAGCAGTTCTTC,CSALQTSGSYNEQFF
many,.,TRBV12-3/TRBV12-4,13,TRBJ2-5,TGTGCCAGCAGTTTGCGTAGCGAAGAGACCCAGTACTTC,CASSLRSEETQYF
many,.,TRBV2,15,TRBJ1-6,TGTGCCAGCCTGATACTAGTGGGGGGCAATTCACCCCTCCACTTT,CASLILVGGNSPLHF
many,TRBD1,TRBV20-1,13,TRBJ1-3,TGCAGTGCTTTCGGACAGGACGGAAACACCATATATTTT,CSAFGQDGNTIYF
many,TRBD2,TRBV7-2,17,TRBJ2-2,TGTGCCAGCAGCTTAGTGTTCGGCGGGGGGTCGAGCGGGGAGCTGTTTTTT,CASSLVFGGGSSGELFF
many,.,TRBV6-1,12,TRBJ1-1,TGTGCCAGCAGCTGGGACCAGGGGCGTGCTTTCTTT,CASSWDQGRAFF
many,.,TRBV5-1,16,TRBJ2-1,TGCGCCAGCAGCAAACTCGACAGGGACTTAAAGAATGAGCAGTTCTTC,CASSKLDRDLKNEQFF
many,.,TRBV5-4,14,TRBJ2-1,TGTGCCAGCAGCTCAGAGCTCTCCTCCAATGAGCAGTTCTTC,CASSSELSSNEQFF
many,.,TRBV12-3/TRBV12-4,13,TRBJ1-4,TGTGCCAGCAGTTGGACGTCTAATGAAAAACTGTTTTTT,CASSWTSNEKLFF
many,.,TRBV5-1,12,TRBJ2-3,TGCGCCAGCAGCAGCACCACAGATACGCAGTATTTT,CASSSTTDTQYF
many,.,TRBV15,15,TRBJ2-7,TGTGCCACCAGCAGAGCCCCGGGACAAGGGTACGAGCAGTACTTC,CATSRAPGQGYEQYF
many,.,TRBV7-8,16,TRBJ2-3,TGTGCCAGCAGCTTAGGTCCAGGCCCCAGCACAGATACGCAGTATTTT,CASSLGPGPSTDTQYF
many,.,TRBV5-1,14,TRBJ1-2,TGCGCCAGCAGCCCCCGAGATTTGGGGAATGGCTACACCTTC,CASSPRDLGNGYTF
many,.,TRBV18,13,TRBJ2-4,TGTGCCAGCTCACCAAACAGGTTGGGGATTTCGGGCTTC,CASSPNRLGISGF